This is a list of T cell receptor beta chains from one sample in a study of shared clonotypes between healthy human individuals. Sequencing was performed with immunoSEQ multiplex PCR; in TCRdb, only in-frame clones are kept and a portion is missing. The sample has fewer than 850,000 clones, 80% to 95% seen once. The specimen sequenced was memory CD8+ T cells from PBMCs. All receptors derive from a man between 18 and 35 years old in good health. Some clones in this sample may be carry-over from other donors' samples. The CDR3 runs from the conserved cysteine through the conserved F or W. The D gene is left open where the match is weak. The size field is filled for only some rows; it gives once, few, many or a size class.

length,J,D,V,size,DNA,CDR3
17,TRBJ1-2,.,TRBV9,few,TGTGCCAGCAGCGTCCGAACAAGCGGGGGTTCTGGTTATGGCTACACCTTC,CASSVRTSGGSGYGYTF
14,TRBJ2-7,.,TRBV6-5,.,TGTGCCAGCACCAACGCAGGGAGCTCCTACGAGCAGTACTTC,CASTNAGSSYEQYF
12,TRBJ2-7,.,TRBV5-6,.,TGTGCCAGCAGCTTCGCAACCTACGAGCAGTACTTC,CASSFATYEQYF
15,TRBJ1-5,.,TRBV25-1,.,TGTGCCAGCAGTGAATCAGGGAATAGCAATCAGCCCCAGCATTTT,CASSESGNSNQPQHF
13,TRBJ2-1,TRBD1,TRBV14,.,TGTGCCAGCAGGGGACAGGGGTTAATGCATCAGTTCTTC,CASRGQGLMHQFF
14,TRBJ2-7,.,TRBV27,.,TGTGCCAGCAGGGCTGATGAACTGACCTACGAGCAGTACTTC,CASRADELTYEQYF
14,TRBJ2-2,.,TRBV9,.,TGTGCCTCCCGGTCCAAAATCGGCACCGGGGAGCTGTTTTTT,CASRSKIGTGELFF
16,TRBJ2-5,TRBD1,TRBV14,.,TGTGCCAGCAGCCAAGAGGCAGGGGGTTTTTGGGAGACCCAGTACTTC,CASSQEAGGFWETQYF
14,TRBJ2-3,.,TRBV9,.,TGTGCCAGCAGCCAGTGGGGGAGCACAGATACGCAGTATTTT,CASSQWGSTDTQYF
12,TRBJ1-2,TRBD1,TRBV7-9,.,TGTGCCAGCAGCCTTGGGACAGAAAGCTACACCTTC,CASSLGTESYTF
15,TRBJ2-2,.,TRBV7-3,.,TGTGCCAGCAGCTTAACGGACGTAGGGACCGGGGAGCTGTTTTTT,CASSLTDVGTGELFF
14,TRBJ2-1,.,TRBV7-8,.,TGTGCCAGCACCCAATTGTCGGCCAGCAATGAGCAGTTCTTC,CASTQLSASNEQFF
17,TRBJ1-4,.,TRBV4-3,.,TGCGCCAGCAGCCAAGAGACAGCAGCCGCAACTAATGAAAAACTGTTTTTT,CASSQETAAATNEKLFF
16,TRBJ2-2,.,TRBV7-9,.,TGTGCCAGCAGCTTAAAAGAACTAGTGGGTACCGGGGAGCTGTTTTTT,CASSLKELVGTGELFF
14,TRBJ1-4,.,TRBV4-3,.,TGCGCCAGCAGTAGCAGGGGACAAAATGAAAAACTGTTTTTT,CASSSRGQNEKLFF
15,TRBJ2-1,.,TRBV27,.,TGTGCCAGCAAAGTGACCCCCCGGTTGGTTAATGAGCAGTTCTTC,CASKVTPRLVNEQFF
14,TRBJ1-2,TRBD1,TRBV27,.,TGTGCCAGCAGTTCACTGACAGGGGGCTATGGCTACACCTTC,CASSSLTGGYGYTF
15,TRBJ2-1,.,TRBV6-5,.,TGTGCCAGCAGTTACTCGAGGGGGGGCAGCAATGAGCAGTTCTTC,CASSYSRGGSNEQFF
14,TRBJ2-7,TRBD2,TRBV5-6,.,TGTGCCAGCAGCTTGGGTGCGGGAGTCTATAAGCAGTACTTC,CASSLGAGVYKQYF
13,TRBJ2-7,TRBD1,TRBV6-5,.,TGTGCCAGCAGTGTCAGGGGGCCGGGCGAGCAGTACTTC,CASSVRGPGEQYF
15,TRBJ2-7,TRBD2,TRBV9,.,TGTGCCAGCAGCGTTGGCAGCGGGGCCCCCTACGAGCAGTACTTC,CASSVGSGAPYEQYF
21,TRBJ2-7,.,TRBV12-2,.,TGTGCAAGTCGCTTAATATATGGACTAGCGGGAGGCCCGGAAAGGTCCTACGAGCAGTACTTC,CASRLIYGLAGGPERSYEQYF
15,TRBJ2-1,.,TRBV19,.,TGTGCCAGTAGTATAGGGCTGGGAAAATACAATGAGCAGTTCTTC,CASSIGLGKYNEQFF
15,TRBJ1-5,.,TRBV19,.,TGTGCCAGTAGTATCCGGGGGGCCGATAATCAGCCCCAGCATTTT,CASSIRGADNQPQHF
14,TRBJ2-7,TRBD2,TRBV27,.,TGTGCCAGCAGTTTCGGCGGGAGAACCTACGAGCAGTACTTC,CASSFGGRTYEQYF
15,TRBJ2-2,TRBD1,TRBV9,.,TGTGCCAGCAGGCCGACAGGGGGGAACACCGGGGAGCTGTTTTTT,CASRPTGGNTGELFF
14,TRBJ2-1,TRBD1,TRBV19,.,TGTGCCAGTAGTTACTTCGACAGGGTAAATGAGCAGTTCTTC,CASSYFDRVNEQFF
19,TRBJ2-7,TRBD2,TRBV7-9,.,TGTGCCAGCAGCTTAGCGCGCGCCCGTATAGCGGGAGAATTTTACGAGCAGTACTTC,CASSLARARIAGEFYEQYF
16,TRBJ2-7,TRBD2,TRBV9,once,TGTGCCAGCAGCGTAGCTGGAGTAGCGGGAGACTACGAGCAGTACTTC,CASSVAGVAGDYEQYF
15,TRBJ1-5,.,TRBV7-2,.,TGTGCCAGCAGCCCGGTCCTGGGGGCCAATCAGCCCCAGCATTTT,CASSPVLGANQPQHF
14,TRBJ2-1,TRBD2,TRBV27,.,TGTGCCAGCAGGGGACTAGCGGCCTACAATGAGCAGTTCTTC,CASRGLAAYNEQFF